A single sample gave rise to the 6 T cell receptor beta chains below, sequenced in a study of T cells in tuberculosis. Noted time point: new active TB diagnosis, blood taken before or within 7 days of starting treatment. Here immunoSEQ multiplex PCR was the method, and the copy in TCRdb shows in-frame clones only, minus some. The data hold approximately 49,000 clones, with roughly 96% observed a single time. The sequences come from PBMCs, collected at tuberculosis diagnosis. The receptors originated from an adult with tuberculosis.

The rearrangement uses TRBV7-2 and TRBJ2-7, with 10 bases matching TRBD2. Germline trimming cut 4 bases from V and 7 bases from J; bases unmatched to any gene: 16. CDR3 length: 17 amino acids. Germline CDR1 SGHTA, CDR2 FQGNSA. The CDR3 coding sequence is TGTGCCAGCAGCTCGTCAGCTGGGCTAGCGGGAGACCGTGAGCAGTACTTC. It encodes CASSSSAGLAGDREQYF.

The chain combines TRBV15 with TRBJ2-3; possibly TRBD2 for D (6 bases). Trimming removed 0 bases at V and 4 bases at J, with 11 bases between. The CDR3 spans 15 residues. The V gene's germline CDR1 is LNHNV and CDR2 YYDKDF (reference sequence). CDR3 in amino acids: CATSRDRRGADTQYF. In nucleotides, the CDR3 is TGTGCCACCAGCAGAGATCGGAGGGGCGCAGATACGCAGTATTTT.

The CDR3 here is CASSLGGYFQETQYF. The DNA for the CDR3 is TGTGCCAGCAGCCTGGGGGGATATTTTCAAGAGACCCAGTACTTC. The chain couples TRBV7-3 to TRBJ2-5, with D possibly matching TRBD2 (6 bases). Germline V CDR1 and CDR2: SGHTA, FQGTGA. Trimming stripped 5 bases from V and 2 bases from J, with 15 bases between. The CDR3 is 15 residues long.

The CDR3 loop reads CASRTDPRGYTF. In nucleotides, the CDR3 is TGTGCCAGTAGGACAGATCCTCGGGGCTACACCTTC. V and J are TRBV19 and TRBJ1-2, with D possibly matching TRBD1 (5 bases). The V end was cut by 6 bases, the J end by 8 bases, with 13 bases between. Germline CDR1 reads LNHDA; CDR2 reads SQIVND (reference sequence). This CDR3 region has 12 residues.

The rearrangement uses TRBV10-3 and TRBJ2-2; perhaps TRBD2 as D (5 bases). The CDR3 is 16 amino acids. Germline V gene sequence: CDR1 ENHRY, CDR2 SYGVKD. V lost 8 bases, J lost 4 bases, and 20 bases lay in between. The DNA for the CDR3 is TGTGCCATCGCTTCGACTGAGGGCAGTTCCACCGGGGAGCTGTTTTTT. This encodes CAIASTEGSSTGELFF.

J is TRBJ1-2 and V is TRBV2, with 9 bases fitting TRBD1. Germline V gene lookup returns CDR1 SNHLY and CDR2 FYNNEI. The J segment lost 3 bases and the V segment lost 6 bases, leaving 5 bases of the junction unmatched. CDR3 length: 14 residues. Here the CDR3 DNA reads TGTGCCAGCAGCAGGGACAGGGTTGACTATGGCTACACCTTC. Its translation: CASSRDRVDYGYTF.